This TCR beta chain originates from a study of T cell clonality in common variable immunodeficiency. Study-level findings and limits: CVID subjects had higher TCRbeta clonality than healthy controls, most marked in about a third. Reportedly, TCR beta sequences from common variable immunodeficiency showed fewer deletions and N-nucleotide insertions. T cell subpopulation sequencing would be needed to explain CVID clonality.

Data came from immunoSEQ multiplex PCR; TCRdb stores just in-frame clones and leaves some out. This sample carries some 33,000 clones and no singletons, and under 4.5% goes to the top ten. This clone was counted at least ten times. Its antigen remains unidentified. The TCR originated in a person between 18 and 75 years old in good health. Sequencing was performed on peripheral blood mononuclear cells.

CDR3 bases read: TGTGCCAGCAGCTCCCGGGACAGTAATGAAAAA. This gives the protein CASSSRDSNEK. The CDR3, in full, reads CASSSRDSNEKLFF. The rearrangement links TRBV5-4 to TRBJ1-4; TRBD1 agrees at 7 bases. The CDR3 extends 3 residues past the end of the read, so its final part is completed from the germline J gene. Germline loops: CDR1 SGHNT, CDR2 YYREEE (reference sequence). The CDR3 is 14 amino acids. With V trimmed by 3 bases and J by 4 bases, 3 bases remained unmatched.